This T cell receptor beta chain was found in a study of blood T cell repertoires in COVID-19. Study-level information: Specimens from acute and convalescent COVID-19 originated in the United States, Italy and Spain. The cDNA or gDNA used as material had been derived from T cells, B-cell-depleted T cells, or PBMCs.

The authors' processing: Reference gene primer amplification gave estimated nucleated cell counts. Sequencing was performed with immunoSEQ multiplex PCR; in TCRdb, only in-frame clones are kept and a portion is missing. That table is the source of V, J and clone size, and D and trimming were worked out from the DNA. The sample lists about 120,000 clones, 71% occurring once. Germline values: CDR1 MNHNS, CDR2 SASEGT. The CDR3 has 14 residues. Trimming removed 3 bases at V and 4 bases at J, with 10 bases between. The clonotype comes from a human donor with acute or convalescent COVID-19. The donor label of this sample is uncertain. Sequencing input: peripheral blood. This rearrangement joins TRBV6-1 to TRBJ1-3; no definite D call. The CDR3 sequence: CASSEEDRGNTIYF. The CDR3 bases are TGTGCCAGCAGTGAGGAGGATCGGGGAAACACCATATATTTT.